This record looks at one T cell receptor (beta chain) sequence and its context. The record originates from a study of cytomegalovirus exposure and HLA in healthy donors. The primer mix had 60 Vbeta and 13 Jbeta primers. Assay used: immunoSEQ multiplex PCR; TCRdb lists only in-frame clones, some missing. Here the sample spans some 120,000 clones, around 69% being singletons. The specimen was PBMCs. The TCR originated in a woman aged 40 to 55 in good health and CMV-seropositive.

The CDR3 loop is CASTLRDPDSPLHF. CDR3 nucleotide sequence: TGTGCCAGCACCCTCAGGGATCCCGATTCACCCCTCCACTTT. The chain joins TRBV6-1 to TRBJ1-6, with D tentatively TRBD1 (5 bases). The CDR3 totals 14 residues. Per the germline V gene, CDR1 is MNHNS and CDR2 is SASEGT. V was trimmed by 7 bases and J by 8 bases, leaving 15 bases between them.